The rows below give T cell receptor beta chains drawn from one sample of a study of blood T cells in healthy people across ages. TCRdb called the 5' RACE reads again in MiXCR, with one record for every CDR3 protein. The sample shows approximately 780,000 distinct CDR3 sequences, under 30% of them seen only once. This sample also belongs to another study, concerning T cells of mothers and their children.

The sample consisted of blood. Receptors originate from a boy between 10 and 17 years old in good health. Each CDR3 is given with its conserved first and last residue. Each record gives: J gene, D gene, clone size, V gene, CDR3 protein, CDR3 DNA. D genes are given only for firm matches. A row's size may be missing; if present it is once, few, many or a size class.

j_gene: TRBJ2-3
d_gene: -
abundance: few
v_gene: TRBV10-3
CDR3aa: CAISEGTDTDTQYF
CDR3nt: TGTGCCATCAGTGAGGGCACTGACACAGATACGCAGTATTTT

j_gene: TRBJ1-2
d_gene: TRBD1
abundance: -
v_gene: TRBV9
CDR3aa: CASSVGSLRGGGTYGYTF
CDR3nt: TGTGCCAGCAGCGTAGGCTCCCTCAGGGGAGGGGGCACCTATGGCTACACCTTC

j_gene: TRBJ1-3
d_gene: -
abundance: few
v_gene: TRBV12-3/TRBV12-4
CDR3aa: CASSLYGNTIYF
CDR3nt: TGTGCCAGCAGCTTGTACGGAAACACCATATATTTT

j_gene: TRBJ2-3
d_gene: TRBD1
abundance: few
v_gene: TRBV29-1
CDR3aa: CSMGQGADTQYF
CDR3nt: TGCAGCATGGGACAGGGGGCAGATACGCAGTATTTT

j_gene: TRBJ2-4
d_gene: TRBD1
abundance: -
v_gene: TRBV12-3/TRBV12-4
CDR3aa: CASSRRTGGNIQYF
CDR3nt: TGTGCCAGCAGCCGTCGGACAGGCGGAAACATTCAGTACTTC

j_gene: TRBJ1-4
d_gene: -
abundance: few
v_gene: TRBV12-3/TRBV12-4
CDR3aa: CASVPNVATNEKLFF
CDR3nt: TGTGCCAGCGTCCCTAATGTTGCAACTAATGAAAAACTGTTTTTT

j_gene: TRBJ2-5
d_gene: TRBD2
abundance: -
v_gene: TRBV6-5
CDR3aa: CASSRSGGAYEQHF
CDR3nt: TGTGCCAGCAGTCGTAGCGGGGGGGCCTACGAGCAGCACTTC

j_gene: TRBJ1-5
d_gene: -
abundance: few
v_gene: TRBV29-1
CDR3aa: CSVADSHQPQHF
CDR3nt: TGCAGCGTTGCGGACAGCCATCAGCCCCAGCATTTT

j_gene: TRBJ2-7
d_gene: -
abundance: -
v_gene: TRBV12-3/TRBV12-4
CDR3aa: CASSPGPDHRHEQYF
CDR3nt: TGTGCCAGCAGCCCTGGCCCGGACCATCGGCACGAGCAGTACTTC

j_gene: TRBJ2-3
d_gene: -
abundance: few
v_gene: TRBV29-1
CDR3aa: CSVEPPRAGVGDTQYF
CDR3nt: TGCAGCGTTGAGCCCCCACGGGCAGGGGTAGGAGATACGCAGTATTTT

j_gene: TRBJ2-1
d_gene: -
abundance: few
v_gene: TRBV29-1
CDR3aa: CSVPGLLGEQFF
CDR3nt: TGCAGCGTGCCGGGACTCCTAGGAGAGCAGTTCTTC

j_gene: TRBJ2-2
d_gene: TRBD1
abundance: few
v_gene: TRBV10-3
CDR3aa: CAIRVTGDTGELFF
CDR3nt: TGTGCCATCAGGGTCACAGGGGACACCGGGGAGCTGTTTTTT

j_gene: TRBJ1-2
d_gene: -
abundance: many
v_gene: TRBV6-5
CDR3aa: CASSRQQQYGYTF
CDR3nt: TGTGCCAGCTCTCGGCAGCAACAGTATGGCTACACCTTC

j_gene: TRBJ2-3
d_gene: -
abundance: -
v_gene: TRBV28
CDR3aa: CASSRHPRGTFTDTQYF
CDR3nt: TGTGCCAGCAGTCGACACCCGCGGGGTACCTTCACAGATACGCAGTATTTT

j_gene: TRBJ2-7
d_gene: TRBD2
abundance: many
v_gene: TRBV3-1
CDR3aa: CASQATSGGYEQYF
CDR3nt: TGTGCCAGCCAGGCTACTAGCGGGGGTTACGAGCAGTACTTC

j_gene: TRBJ2-5
d_gene: -
abundance: -
v_gene: TRBV7-9
CDR3aa: CASSLVLRRGLSRERFF
CDR3nt: TGTGCCAGCAGCTTAGTTTTGAGGCGGGGACTCTCCAGGGAGCGGTTCTTC

j_gene: TRBJ1-4
d_gene: -
abundance: -
v_gene: TRBV4-1
CDR3aa: CASSQKGRATNEKLFF
CDR3nt: TGCGCCAGCAGCCAAAAGGGGAGGGCCACTAATGAAAAACTGTTTTTT

j_gene: TRBJ2-7
d_gene: -
abundance: few
v_gene: TRBV20-1
CDR3aa: CSAGRSQGGGYEQYF
CDR3nt: TGCAGTGCAGGACGGTCACAGGGAGGGGGCTACGAGCAGTACTTC

j_gene: TRBJ2-2
d_gene: -
abundance: -
v_gene: TRBV6-5
CDR3aa: CASSYAQGELFF
CDR3nt: TGTGCCAGCAGTTACGCCCAGGGGGAGCTGTTTTTT

j_gene: TRBJ1-1
d_gene: -
abundance: -
v_gene: TRBV7-9
CDR3aa: CASSLREGTGAFF
CDR3nt: TGTGCCAGCAGCTTGAGGGAGGGTACGGGAGCTTTCTTT

j_gene: TRBJ2-5
d_gene: -
abundance: few
v_gene: TRBV2
CDR3aa: CASSRRQETQYF
CDR3nt: TGTGCCAGCAGTCGACGGCAAGAGACCCAGTACTTC

j_gene: TRBJ1-6
d_gene: -
abundance: -
v_gene: TRBV15
CDR3aa: CATSRDRREGGQSPLHF
CDR3nt: TGTGCCACCAGCAGGGACCGACGCGAGGGTGGACAGTCACCCCTCCACTTT

j_gene: TRBJ1-2
d_gene: -
abundance: few
v_gene: TRBV3-1
CDR3aa: CASSQGAANYGYTF
CDR3nt: TGTGCCAGCAGCCAAGGAGCAGCCAACTATGGCTACACCTTC

j_gene: TRBJ2-7
d_gene: -
abundance: -
v_gene: TRBV14
CDR3aa: CASSQDQGEQYF
CDR3nt: TGTGCCAGCAGCCAAGATCAGGGCGAGCAGTACTTC

j_gene: TRBJ1-2
d_gene: -
abundance: -
v_gene: TRBV9
CDR3aa: CASSLGRVSKDGHTF
CDR3nt: TGTGCCAGCAGCCTTGGACGGGTCTCTAAGGATGGCCACACCTTC

j_gene: TRBJ1-2
d_gene: -
abundance: few
v_gene: TRBV20-1
CDR3aa: CSARPTVGYGYTF
CDR3nt: TGCAGTGCTAGACCCACAGTAGGATATGGCTACACCTTC

j_gene: TRBJ2-5
d_gene: TRBD1
abundance: few
v_gene: TRBV6-7
CDR3aa: CASSKGTVKTQYF
CDR3nt: TGTGCCAGCAGTAAGGGGACAGTGAAGACCCAGTACTTC